This record looks at one TCR beta chain sequence and its context. The data are from a study of beta chain features in type 1 diabetes. V was pared by 5 bases and J by 9 bases, with 4 bases of the junction left unmatched. Germline V gene lookup returns CDR1 SGHTA and CDR2 FQGNSA. This CDR3 is 14 amino acids long. cDNA synthesis used the whole RNA isolate, giving expressed TCRB sequences. Data came from immunoSEQ multiplex PCR; TCRdb stores just in-frame clones and leaves some out. The repertoire holds 200,000 to 250,000 clones, with 12% to 15% as singletons. The sequenced material came from naive CD4+ T cells from blood. This rearrangement joins TRBV7-2 to TRBJ1-6; 10 bases map to TRBD1. This clonotype was obtained from a woman in her forties in good health. The CDR3 here is CASSAWDRGSPLHF. In DNA form, the CDR3 reads TGTGCCAGCAGCGCCTGGGACAGGGGTTCACCCCTCCACTTT.